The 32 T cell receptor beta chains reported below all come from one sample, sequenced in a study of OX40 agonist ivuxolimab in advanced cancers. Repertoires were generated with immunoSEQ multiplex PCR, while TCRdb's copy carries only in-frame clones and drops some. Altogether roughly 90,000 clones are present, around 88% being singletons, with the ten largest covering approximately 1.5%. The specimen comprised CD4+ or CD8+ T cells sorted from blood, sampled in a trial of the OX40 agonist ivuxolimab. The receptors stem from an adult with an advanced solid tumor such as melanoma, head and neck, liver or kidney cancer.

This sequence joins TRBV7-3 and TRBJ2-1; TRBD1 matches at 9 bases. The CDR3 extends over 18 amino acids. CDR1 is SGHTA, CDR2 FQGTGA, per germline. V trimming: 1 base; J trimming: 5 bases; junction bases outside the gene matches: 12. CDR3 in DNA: TGTGCCAGCAGCTTAAGGAGTCGGGGACAGGGCCCTAACAATGAGCAGTTCTTC. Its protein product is CASSLRSRGQGPNNEQFF.

The CDR3 region is CASSQGSGNVDEQYF. Here the CDR3 DNA reads TGTGCCAGCAGCCAAGGATCGGGCAATGTTGACGAGCAGTACTTC. This rearrangement joins TRBV4-2 to TRBJ2-7; D uncertain. Trimming pared 1 base from V and 5 bases from J, leaving 15 bases between. The length of the CDR3 is 15 residues. The germline V gene encodes CDR1 LGHNA and CDR2 YNFKEQ.

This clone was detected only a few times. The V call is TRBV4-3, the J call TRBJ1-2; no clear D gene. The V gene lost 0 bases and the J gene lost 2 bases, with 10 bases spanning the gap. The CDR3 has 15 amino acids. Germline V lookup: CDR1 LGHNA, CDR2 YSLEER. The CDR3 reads CASSQDTRGNYGYTF. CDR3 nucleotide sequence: TGCGCCAGCAGCCAAGATACCCGAGGGAACTATGGCTACACCTTC.

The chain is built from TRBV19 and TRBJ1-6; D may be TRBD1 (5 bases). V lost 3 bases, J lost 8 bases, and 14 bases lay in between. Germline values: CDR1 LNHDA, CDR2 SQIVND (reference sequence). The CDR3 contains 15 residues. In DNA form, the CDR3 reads TGTGCCAGTAGTATGAGGGGCCGGCGAGATTCACCCCTCCACTTT. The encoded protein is CASSMRGRRDSPLHF.

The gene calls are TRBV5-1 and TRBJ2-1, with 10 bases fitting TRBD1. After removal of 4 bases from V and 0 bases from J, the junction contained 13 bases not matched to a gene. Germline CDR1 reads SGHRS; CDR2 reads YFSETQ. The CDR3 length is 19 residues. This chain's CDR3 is CASSPGTGASASSYNEQFF. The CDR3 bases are TGCGCCAGCAGCCCCGGGACAGGGGCCTCAGCTAGCTCCTACAATGAGCAGTTCTTC.

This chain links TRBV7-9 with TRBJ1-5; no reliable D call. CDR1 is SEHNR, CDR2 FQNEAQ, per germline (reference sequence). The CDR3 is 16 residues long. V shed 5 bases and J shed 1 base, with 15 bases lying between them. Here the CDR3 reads CASSTDTLRSNQPQHF. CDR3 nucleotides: TGTGCCAGCAGCACAGACACTTTGAGGAGCAATCAGCCCCAGCATTTT.

CDR3 residues: CASSLVGEKLFF. DNA for the CDR3: TGTGCCAGCAGCTTAGTCGGTGAAAAACTGTTTTTT. This chain links TRBV7-9 with TRBJ1-4; D is unresolved. This CDR3 is built from 12 residues. The germline V gene has CDR1 SEHNR and CDR2 FQNEAQ (reference sequence). V lost 1 base and J lost 7, with 4 bases in between.

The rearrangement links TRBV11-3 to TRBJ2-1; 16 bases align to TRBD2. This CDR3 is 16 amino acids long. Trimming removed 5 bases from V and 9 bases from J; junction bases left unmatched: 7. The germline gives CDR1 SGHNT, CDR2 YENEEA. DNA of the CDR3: TGTGCCAGCAGCCGCGGGACTAGCGGGAGGGTTGGTGAGCAGTTCTTC. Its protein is CASSRGTSGRVGEQFF.

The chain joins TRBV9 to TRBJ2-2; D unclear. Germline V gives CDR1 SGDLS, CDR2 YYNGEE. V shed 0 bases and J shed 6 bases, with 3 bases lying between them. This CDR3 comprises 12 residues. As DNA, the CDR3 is TGTGCCAGCAGCGTAGTACCCGGGGAGCTGTTTTTT. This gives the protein CASSVVPGELFF. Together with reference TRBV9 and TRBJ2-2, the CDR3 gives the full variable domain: DSGVTQTPKHLITATGQRVTLRCSPRSGDLSVYWYQQSLDQGLQFLIQYYNGEERAKGNILERFSAQQFPDLHSELNLSSLELGDSALYFCASSVVPGELFFGEGSRLTVL.

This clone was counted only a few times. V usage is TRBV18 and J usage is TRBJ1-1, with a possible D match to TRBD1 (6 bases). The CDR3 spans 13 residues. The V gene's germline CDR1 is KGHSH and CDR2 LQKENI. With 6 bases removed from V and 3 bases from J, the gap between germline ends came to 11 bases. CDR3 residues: CASSLRGDTEAFF. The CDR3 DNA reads TGTGCCAGCTCTCTCAGGGGAGACACTGAAGCTTTCTTT.

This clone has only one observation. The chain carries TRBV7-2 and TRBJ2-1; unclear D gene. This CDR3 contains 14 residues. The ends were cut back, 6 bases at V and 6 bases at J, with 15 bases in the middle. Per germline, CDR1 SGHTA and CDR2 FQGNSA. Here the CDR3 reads CASSPGIVPNEQFF. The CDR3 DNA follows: TGTGCCAGCAGTCCTGGAATAGTTCCCAATGAGCAGTTCTTC.

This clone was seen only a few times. The CDR3, as DNA: TGTGCCAGCTCTCAGGACAGGGACTATGGCTACACCTTC. Its translation is CASSQDRDYGYTF. The chain employs TRBV18 and TRBJ1-2, with 8 bases fitting TRBD1. Germline lookup yields CDR1 KGHSH and CDR2 LQKENI. The CDR3 sequence is 13 residues long. J gave up 3 bases and V 6 bases, and 3 bases lay outside the gene matches.

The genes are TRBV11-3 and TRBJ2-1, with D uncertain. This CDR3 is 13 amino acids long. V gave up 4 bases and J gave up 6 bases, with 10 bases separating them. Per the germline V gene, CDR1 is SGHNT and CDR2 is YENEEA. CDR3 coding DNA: TGTGCCAGCAGCTCCCGAGGCGGCAATGAGCAGTTCTTC. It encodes CASSSRGGNEQFF.

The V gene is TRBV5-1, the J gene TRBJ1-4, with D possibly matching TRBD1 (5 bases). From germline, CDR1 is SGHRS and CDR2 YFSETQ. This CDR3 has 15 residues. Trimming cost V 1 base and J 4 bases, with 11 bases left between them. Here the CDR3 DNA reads TGCGCCAGCAGCTTGTTTGGGACGGTTAATGAAAAACTGTTTTTT. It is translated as CASSLFGTVNEKLFF.

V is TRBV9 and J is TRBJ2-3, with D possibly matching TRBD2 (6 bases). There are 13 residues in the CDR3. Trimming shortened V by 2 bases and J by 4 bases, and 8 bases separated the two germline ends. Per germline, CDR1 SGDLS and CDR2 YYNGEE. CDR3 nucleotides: TGTGCCAGCAGCGTTCGCGGGGCAGATACGCAGTATTTT. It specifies CASSVRGADTQYF.

The CDR3 DNA reads as TGCGCCAGCAGTCCGGGGGGGTACACTGAAGCTTTCTTT. Encoded protein: CASSPGGYTEAFF. The chain recombines TRBV5-1 with TRBJ1-1; perhaps TRBD1 as D (5 bases). Trimming shortened V by 5 bases and J by 3 bases, and 11 bases separated the two germline ends. This CDR3 region has 13 residues. Per germline, CDR1 SGHRS and CDR2 YFSETQ.

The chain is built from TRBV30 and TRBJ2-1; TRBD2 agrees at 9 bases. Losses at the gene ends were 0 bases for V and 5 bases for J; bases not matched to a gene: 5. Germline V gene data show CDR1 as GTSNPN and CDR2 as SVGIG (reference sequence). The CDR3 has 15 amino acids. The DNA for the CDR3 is TGTGCCTGGAGTGTCGGGCTAGCGGGGAACAATGAGCAGTTCTTC. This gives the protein CAWSVGLAGNNEQFF. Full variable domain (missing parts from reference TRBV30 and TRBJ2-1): SQTIHQWPATLVQPVGSPLSLECTVEGTSNPNLYWYRQAAGRGLQLLFYSVGIGQISSEVPQNLSASRPQDRQFILSSKKLLLSDSGFYLCAWSVGLAGNNEQFFGPGTRLTVL.

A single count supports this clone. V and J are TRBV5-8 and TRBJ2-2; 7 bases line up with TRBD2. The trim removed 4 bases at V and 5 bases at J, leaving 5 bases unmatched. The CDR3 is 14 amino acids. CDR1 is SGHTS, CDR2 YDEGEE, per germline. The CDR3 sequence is CASSPNGGTGELFF. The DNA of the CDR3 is TGTGCCAGCAGCCCAAACGGGGGGACCGGGGAGCTGTTTTTT.

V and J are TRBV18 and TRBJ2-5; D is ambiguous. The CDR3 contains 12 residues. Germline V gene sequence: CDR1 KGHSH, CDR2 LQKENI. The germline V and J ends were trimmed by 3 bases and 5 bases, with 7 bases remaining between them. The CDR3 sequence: CASSPEVETQYF. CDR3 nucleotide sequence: TGTGCCAGCTCACCGGAAGTGGAGACCCAGTACTTC.

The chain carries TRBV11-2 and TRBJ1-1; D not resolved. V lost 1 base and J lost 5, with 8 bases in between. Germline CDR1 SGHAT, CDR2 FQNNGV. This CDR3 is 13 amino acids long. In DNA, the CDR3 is TGTGCCAGCAGCTTAGGTGGGCGGACTGAAGCTTTCTTT. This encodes CASSLGGRTEAFF.

For the CDR3, the DNA is TGTGCCAGCTCACCAGAGGGTTACGAGCAGTACTTC. As protein: CASSPEGYEQYF. The V and J genes are TRBV18 and TRBJ2-7; possible D gene TRBD2, 5 bases. The V end lost 2 bases, the J end lost 4 bases, and 6 bases lay between the germline ends. Germline V CDR1 and CDR2: KGHSH, LQKENI. The CDR3 covers 12 residues.

The CDR3 DNA reads TGTGCCAGCAGTTTTAACCCGGGGGGGACTGAAGCTTTCTTT. Translated, it gives CASSFNPGGTEAFF. The chain joins TRBV27 to TRBJ1-1; a weak D match, TRBD1 (5 bases). This CDR3 has 14 amino acids. Germline CDR1 is MNHEY and CDR2 is SMNVEV (reference sequence). V lost 3 bases to trimming and J lost 5 bases, with 13 bases between them.

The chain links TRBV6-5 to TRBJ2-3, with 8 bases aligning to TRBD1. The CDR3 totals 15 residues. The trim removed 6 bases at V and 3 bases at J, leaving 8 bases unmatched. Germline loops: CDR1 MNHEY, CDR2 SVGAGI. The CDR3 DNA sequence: TGTGCCAGCAGCGACGGACAGGGACGGACAGATACGCAGTATTTT. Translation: CASSDGQGRTDTQYF.

CDR3 in DNA: TGTGCCAGCAGCGTCCGGGGAGGAACCGGGGAGCTGTTTTTT. Residues: CASSVRGGTGELFF. The chain joins TRBV9 to TRBJ2-2; D is perhaps TRBD2 (6 bases). Germline loops: CDR1 SGDLS, CDR2 YYNGEE. V lost 2 bases to trimming and J lost 5 bases, with 10 bases between them. CDR3 length: 14 residues.

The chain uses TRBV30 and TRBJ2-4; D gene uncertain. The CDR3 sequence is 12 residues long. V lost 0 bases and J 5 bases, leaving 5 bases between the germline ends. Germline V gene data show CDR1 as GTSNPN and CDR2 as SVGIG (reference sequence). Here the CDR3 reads CAWSVGENIQYF. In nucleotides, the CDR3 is TGTGCCTGGAGTGTTGGGGAAAACATTCAGTACTTC.

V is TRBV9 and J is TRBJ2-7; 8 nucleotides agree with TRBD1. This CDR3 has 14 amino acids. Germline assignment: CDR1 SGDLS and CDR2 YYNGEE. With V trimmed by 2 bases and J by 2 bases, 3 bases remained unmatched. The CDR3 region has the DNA TGTGCCAGCAGCGTTGGACAGGGACCCTACGAGCAGTACTTC. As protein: CASSVGQGPYEQYF.

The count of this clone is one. DNA for the CDR3: TGCGCCAGCAGCTTAAGCTCCGCAGATACGCAGTATTTT. This sequence encodes CASSLSSADTQYF. V and J are TRBV5-1 and TRBJ2-3, with no clear D. Germline V gives CDR1 SGHRS, CDR2 YFSETQ. This CDR3 has 13 residues. V was cut by 2 bases and J by 4 bases, with 8 bases left in between.

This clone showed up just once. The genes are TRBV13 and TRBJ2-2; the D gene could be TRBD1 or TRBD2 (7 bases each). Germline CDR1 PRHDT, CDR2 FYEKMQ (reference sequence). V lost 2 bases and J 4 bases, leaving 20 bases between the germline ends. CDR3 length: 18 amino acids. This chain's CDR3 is CASSLSLGRGRSTGELFF. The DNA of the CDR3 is TGTGCCAGCAGCTTAAGTTTAGGGAGGGGGCGGAGCACCGGGGAGCTGTTTTTT.

CDR3 amino acids: CASSDRGGLGNEQFF. CDR3 DNA sequence: TGTGCCAGCAGTGACCGGGGGGGCCTCGGCAATGAGCAGTTCTTC. The rearrangement uses TRBV6-4 and TRBJ2-1; 8 positions agree with TRBD2. The CDR3 covers 15 residues. The germline V gene encodes CDR1 MRHNA and CDR2 SNTAGT. The trim removed 2 bases at V and 6 bases at J, leaving 6 bases unmatched.

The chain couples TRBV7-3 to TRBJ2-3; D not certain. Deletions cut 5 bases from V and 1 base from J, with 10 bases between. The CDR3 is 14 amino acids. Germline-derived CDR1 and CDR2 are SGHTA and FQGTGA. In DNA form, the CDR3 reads TGTGCCAGCAGCCCCATAGGCCGCACAGATACGCAGTATTTT. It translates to CASSPIGRTDTQYF.

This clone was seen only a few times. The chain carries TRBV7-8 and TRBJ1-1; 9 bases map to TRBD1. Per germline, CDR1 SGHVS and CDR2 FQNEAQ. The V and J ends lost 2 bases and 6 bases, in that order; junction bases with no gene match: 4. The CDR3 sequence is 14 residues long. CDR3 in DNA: TGTGCCAGCAGCTTAACAGGGGGCGCATCTGAAGCTTTCTTT. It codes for CASSLTGGASEAFF. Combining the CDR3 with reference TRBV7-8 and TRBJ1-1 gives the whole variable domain GAGVSQSPRYKVAKRGQDVALRCDPISGHVSLFWYQQALGQGPEFLTYFQNEAQLDKSGLPSDRFFAERPEGSVSTLKIQRTQQEDSAVYLCASSLTGGASEAFFGQGTRLTVV.

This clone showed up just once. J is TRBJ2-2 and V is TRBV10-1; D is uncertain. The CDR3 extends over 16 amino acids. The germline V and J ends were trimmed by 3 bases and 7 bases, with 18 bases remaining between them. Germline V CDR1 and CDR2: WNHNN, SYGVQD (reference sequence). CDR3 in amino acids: CASSDPLTASGGELFF. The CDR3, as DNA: TGCGCCAGCAGTGACCCCCTGACTGCAAGTGGCGGGGAGCTGTTTTTT.